These T cell receptor beta chains were read from a single sample in a study of cytomegalovirus exposure and HLA in healthy donors. Using immunoSEQ multiplex PCR, the repertoire was profiled, and TCRdb retains in-frame clones only, with some absent. The data contain tens of thousands of clones, approximately 83% of them seen just once; the ten biggest clones take up 3.8%. The material sequenced was PBMCs. The source is a man aged 45 to 65 in good health and CMV-seronegative. CDR3s include the opening cysteine and the closing phenylalanine or tryptophan. The D gene is left open where the match is weak. A row's size may be missing; if present it is once, few, many or a size class.

clone_size: -
v_call: TRBV28
d_call: -
j_call: TRBJ1-2
cdr3_nt: TGTGCCAGCAGTCCGCCCCAGGCCTTAATGGATGGCTACACCTTC
cdr3_aa: CASSPPQALMDGYTF

clone_size: -
v_call: TRBV30
d_call: -
j_call: TRBJ1-3
cdr3_nt: TGTGCCTGGACCTATGGACAGGGAAACACCATATATTTT
cdr3_aa: CAWTYGQGNTIYF

clone_size: -
v_call: TRBV6-5
d_call: -
j_call: TRBJ1-1
cdr3_nt: TGTGCCAGCAGTTACTCGATCTTTGGAGCATCTGAAGCTTTCTTT
cdr3_aa: CASSYSIFGASEAFF

clone_size: -
v_call: TRBV7-2
d_call: -
j_call: TRBJ2-3
cdr3_nt: TGTGCCAGCAGGGGAGAGGGTGCAGATACGCAGTATTTT
cdr3_aa: CASRGEGADTQYF

clone_size: -
v_call: TRBV6-5
d_call: -
j_call: TRBJ1-1
cdr3_nt: TGTGCCAGCAGTTACGGGGGACAGAACACTGAAGCTTTCTTT
cdr3_aa: CASSYGGQNTEAFF

clone_size: -
v_call: TRBV5-4
d_call: TRBD1
j_call: TRBJ2-7
cdr3_nt: TGTGCCAGCAGCAGGACAGGTCCTACTTCCTACGAGCAGTACTTC
cdr3_aa: CASSRTGPTSYEQYF

clone_size: -
v_call: TRBV7-9
d_call: -
j_call: TRBJ1-1
cdr3_nt: TGTGCCAGCACCTGGGGGGGGGACACTGAAGCTTTCTTT
cdr3_aa: CASTWGGDTEAFF

clone_size: -
v_call: TRBV10-1
d_call: -
j_call: TRBJ2-1
cdr3_nt: TGCGCCAGCAGTGATCGCGGGGGCCACAATGAGCAGTTCTTC
cdr3_aa: CASSDRGGHNEQFF

clone_size: -
v_call: TRBV15
d_call: -
j_call: TRBJ1-3
cdr3_nt: TGTGCCACCAGCAGAGATTGGGAGAGCTCTGGAAACACCATATATTTT
cdr3_aa: CATSRDWESSGNTIYF

clone_size: -
v_call: TRBV5-5
d_call: -
j_call: TRBJ1-2
cdr3_nt: TGTGCCAGCAGCTTGGCGGGGGACTATGGCTACACCTTC
cdr3_aa: CASSLAGDYGYTF

clone_size: -
v_call: TRBV15
d_call: TRBD2
j_call: TRBJ2-1
cdr3_nt: TGTGCCACCCACTCCTCCCGACTAGCGGGATACAATGAGCAGTTCTTC
cdr3_aa: CATHSSRLAGYNEQFF

clone_size: few
v_call: TRBV5-1
d_call: TRBD2
j_call: TRBJ2-2
cdr3_nt: TGCGCCAGCAGCTGGGGTCCGGCGCGGGAGGGGGAGCTGTTTTTT
cdr3_aa: CASSWGPAREGELFF

clone_size: -
v_call: TRBV7-9
d_call: -
j_call: TRBJ2-7
cdr3_nt: TGTGCCAGCAGCTTCTCAGGGTACGAGCAGTACTTC
cdr3_aa: CASSFSGYEQYF

clone_size: -
v_call: TRBV7-9
d_call: TRBD2
j_call: TRBJ2-1
cdr3_nt: TGTGCCAGCAGCTTTACCGGGACTAGCGTAAGAAATGAGCAGTTCTTC
cdr3_aa: CASSFTGTSVRNEQFF

clone_size: -
v_call: TRBV6-5
d_call: -
j_call: TRBJ2-5
cdr3_nt: TGTGCCAGCAGTTACTCAAGCGGAAGCCAAGAGACCCAGTACTTC
cdr3_aa: CASSYSSGSQETQYF

clone_size: -
v_call: TRBV9
d_call: TRBD1
j_call: TRBJ1-4
cdr3_nt: TGTGCCAGCAGCGGCAGGGGGCTTTCTAATGAAAAACTGTTTTTT
cdr3_aa: CASSGRGLSNEKLFF

clone_size: -
v_call: TRBV5-1
d_call: -
j_call: TRBJ2-7
cdr3_nt: TGCGCCAGCAGCTTGGGTGCGACAGTTTCCTACGAGCAGTACTTC
cdr3_aa: CASSLGATVSYEQYF

clone_size: -
v_call: TRBV6-5
d_call: -
j_call: TRBJ1-2
cdr3_nt: TGTGCCAGCAGTTCCTTCAGTGATCCTAACTATGGCTACACCTTC
cdr3_aa: CASSSFSDPNYGYTF

clone_size: -
v_call: TRBV6-6
d_call: -
j_call: TRBJ1-1
cdr3_nt: TGTGCCAGCACCTATACGGAGGGACTGAACACTGAAGCTTTCTTT
cdr3_aa: CASTYTEGLNTEAFF

clone_size: -
v_call: TRBV18
d_call: TRBD1
j_call: TRBJ1-2
cdr3_nt: TGTGCCAGCTCACTTGGGACAGGGATAAGTGGCTACACCTTC
cdr3_aa: CASSLGTGISGYTF

clone_size: -
v_call: TRBV2
d_call: -
j_call: TRBJ2-1
cdr3_nt: TGTGCCAGCAGGGACTCCCCGGCAGGTTCTCAGTTCTTC
cdr3_aa: CASRDSPAGSQFF

clone_size: -
v_call: TRBV5-6
d_call: -
j_call: TRBJ2-7
cdr3_nt: TGTGCCAGCAGCTTGAAAAGGAGATCCTACGAGCAGTACTTC
cdr3_aa: CASSLKRRSYEQYF

clone_size: -
v_call: TRBV15
d_call: TRBD1
j_call: TRBJ1-2
cdr3_nt: TGTGCCACCAGCACCATAAGGGACAGCCTATATGGCTACACCTTC
cdr3_aa: CATSTIRDSLYGYTF

clone_size: -
v_call: TRBV28
d_call: TRBD2
j_call: TRBJ2-1
cdr3_nt: TGTGCCAGCAGTCCGGGGACTAGCGGACCAGCATATGAGCAGTTCTTC
cdr3_aa: CASSPGTSGPAYEQFF

clone_size: once
v_call: TRBV10-3
d_call: TRBD2
j_call: TRBJ2-2
cdr3_nt: TGTGCCATCAGCCAACGAGGCGGGGGGAACACCGGGGAGCTGTTTTTT
cdr3_aa: CAISQRGGGNTGELFF

clone_size: -
v_call: TRBV5-1
d_call: TRBD1
j_call: TRBJ2-7
cdr3_nt: TGCGCCAGCAGCATCGGACAGGGGATGTACGAGCAGTACTTC
cdr3_aa: CASSIGQGMYEQYF

clone_size: once
v_call: TRBV30
d_call: TRBD1
j_call: TRBJ2-7
cdr3_nt: TGTGCCTGGAGTAACGTCATGGGGACAGGTACCTACGAGCAGTACTTC
cdr3_aa: CAWSNVMGTGTYEQYF

clone_size: -
v_call: TRBV9
d_call: TRBD2
j_call: TRBJ2-1
cdr3_nt: TGTGCCAGCAGCGTAGCGATGGGGGAGGGAGCCCTAGGGGAGCAGTTCTTC
cdr3_aa: CASSVAMGEGALGEQFF

clone_size: -
v_call: TRBV4-2
d_call: -
j_call: TRBJ2-1
cdr3_nt: TGTGCCAGCAGCCAAGGGGAGAGCTCCTACAATGAGCAGTTCTTC
cdr3_aa: CASSQGESSYNEQFF

clone_size: -
v_call: TRBV7-9
d_call: -
j_call: TRBJ1-2
cdr3_nt: TGTGCCAGCAGCATTCCTCGTGGGGGCCTAGGTGGCTATGGCTACACCTTC
cdr3_aa: CASSIPRGGLGGYGYTF

clone_size: -
v_call: TRBV27
d_call: TRBD1
j_call: TRBJ2-7
cdr3_nt: TGTGCCAGCAGTTCCTCGGGTGGGGACAGGTGGTACTTC
cdr3_aa: CASSSSGGDRWYF

clone_size: -
v_call: TRBV28
d_call: -
j_call: TRBJ2-5
cdr3_nt: TGTGCCAGCAGTAGGGGGATTATGCCTTGGGCCCAGTACTTC
cdr3_aa: CASSRGIMPWAQYF

clone_size: -
v_call: TRBV7-9
d_call: -
j_call: TRBJ2-3
cdr3_nt: TGTGCCAGCATGATAGGGGGCACAGATACGCAGTATTTT
cdr3_aa: CASMIGGTDTQYF

clone_size: few
v_call: TRBV5-5
d_call: -
j_call: TRBJ2-1
cdr3_nt: TGTGCCAGCAGCCAAACCGGGACAAGCTACAATGAGCAGTTCTTC
cdr3_aa: CASSQTGTSYNEQFF

clone_size: -
v_call: TRBV6-1
d_call: -
j_call: TRBJ2-5
cdr3_nt: TGTGCCAGCAGTGCGGACAGACAAGAGACCCAGTACTTC
cdr3_aa: CASSADRQETQYF

clone_size: -
v_call: TRBV27
d_call: -
j_call: TRBJ1-5
cdr3_nt: TGTGCCAGCAGTCAACAGGGTGGGAATCAGCCCCAGCATTTT
cdr3_aa: CASSQQGGNQPQHF

clone_size: -
v_call: TRBV25-1
d_call: TRBD1
j_call: TRBJ2-7
cdr3_nt: TGTGCCAGCAGTGAATTTACAGGGGGCAAGGACGAGCAGTACTTC
cdr3_aa: CASSEFTGGKDEQYF

clone_size: -
v_call: TRBV5-1
d_call: -
j_call: TRBJ1-3
cdr3_nt: TGCGCCAGCAGCTTGGAGGCAGGGCGGTATGGAAACACCATATATTTT
cdr3_aa: CASSLEAGRYGNTIYF

clone_size: -
v_call: TRBV27
d_call: TRBD1
j_call: TRBJ1-2
cdr3_nt: TGTGCCAGCAGCCAACTTGGGGACAGGGTCGACTACACCTTC
cdr3_aa: CASSQLGDRVDYTF

clone_size: few
v_call: TRBV6-1
d_call: -
j_call: TRBJ2-6
cdr3_nt: TGTGCCAGCAGTGAAGACAACTCTGGGGCCAACGTCCTGACTTTC
cdr3_aa: CASSEDNSGANVLTF

clone_size: -
v_call: TRBV10-3
d_call: -
j_call: TRBJ2-2
cdr3_nt: TGTGCCATCAGTGAGCCCGGCGGGAACACCGGGGAGCTGTTTTTT
cdr3_aa: CAISEPGGNTGELFF

clone_size: -
v_call: TRBV6-1
d_call: TRBD1
j_call: TRBJ1-2
cdr3_nt: TGTGCCAGCAGTTTAACAGGGGCGAACTATGGCTACACCTTC
cdr3_aa: CASSLTGANYGYTF

clone_size: -
v_call: TRBV4-3
d_call: TRBD1
j_call: TRBJ1-4
cdr3_nt: TGCGCCAGCAGCCGCCAAACAGGGGGTAATGAAAAACTGTTTTTT
cdr3_aa: CASSRQTGGNEKLFF

clone_size: few
v_call: TRBV28
d_call: -
j_call: TRBJ1-4
cdr3_nt: TGTGCCAGCATCTCCGGCTGGGGGACAAATGAAAAACTGTTTTTT
cdr3_aa: CASISGWGTNEKLFF

clone_size: -
v_call: TRBV4-1
d_call: TRBD2
j_call: TRBJ2-7
cdr3_nt: TGCGCCAGCAGTTACAAATTCCCCGGAGAGCTAGCGGGAGTAAGCTCCTACGAGCAGTACTTC
cdr3_aa: CASSYKFPGELAGVSSYEQYF

clone_size: -
v_call: TRBV5-4
d_call: -
j_call: TRBJ1-5
cdr3_nt: TGTGCCAGCAGCTTGGGGGGCAGCAATCAGCCCCAGCATTTT
cdr3_aa: CASSLGGSNQPQHF

clone_size: once
v_call: TRBV19
d_call: -
j_call: TRBJ1-3
cdr3_nt: TGTGCCAGTAGCCGAGACGGGTACTCTGGAAACACCATATATTTT
cdr3_aa: CASSRDGYSGNTIYF

clone_size: -
v_call: TRBV14
d_call: -
j_call: TRBJ2-5
cdr3_nt: TGTGCCAGCTCCTTGGCGGGAAACCAAGAGACCCAGTACTTC
cdr3_aa: CASSLAGNQETQYF

clone_size: once
v_call: TRBV5-1
d_call: TRBD2
j_call: TRBJ2-5
cdr3_nt: TGCGCCAGCCACGTAGCGGGAGGGCCAAAAGACGCCCAGTACTTC
cdr3_aa: CASHVAGGPKDAQYF

clone_size: -
v_call: TRBV9
d_call: TRBD2
j_call: TRBJ2-1
cdr3_nt: TGTGCCAGCAGCGCGCCGGGACTAGCGGTCGAGCAGTTCTTC
cdr3_aa: CASSAPGLAVEQFF

clone_size: -
v_call: TRBV12-5
d_call: -
j_call: TRBJ2-1
cdr3_nt: TGTGCTAGTGCCACCTGGGGGCGCAATGAGCAGTTCTTC
cdr3_aa: CASATWGRNEQFF

clone_size: once
v_call: TRBV28
d_call: -
j_call: TRBJ2-4
cdr3_nt: TGTGCCAGCAGTTCAGGACAGACTGGGACCATTCAGTACTTC
cdr3_aa: CASSSGQTGTIQYF

clone_size: -
v_call: TRBV27
d_call: TRBD1
j_call: TRBJ2-7
cdr3_nt: TGTGCCAGCAGCCCAGTGGCAGGGGGCACCTACGAGCAGTACTTC
cdr3_aa: CASSPVAGGTYEQYF

clone_size: -
v_call: TRBV6-6
d_call: -
j_call: TRBJ2-7
cdr3_nt: TGTGCCAGCAGCGTGTCCTCCTCCTACGAGCAGTACTTC
cdr3_aa: CASSVSSSYEQYF

clone_size: -
v_call: TRBV28
d_call: -
j_call: TRBJ1-1
cdr3_nt: TGTGCCAGCAGTTCCCTGGGCTCCGCCCCAATGAACACTGAAGCTTTCTTT
cdr3_aa: CASSSLGSAPMNTEAFF

clone_size: once
v_call: TRBV11-2
d_call: TRBD2
j_call: TRBJ2-1
cdr3_nt: TGTGCCAGCAGCCAAGGACTAGCAAACGAGCAGTTCTTC
cdr3_aa: CASSQGLANEQFF

clone_size: -
v_call: TRBV6-4
d_call: -
j_call: TRBJ1-1
cdr3_nt: TGTGCCAGCAGATCTCAGGGAGGGGGGAACACTGAAGCTTTCTTT
cdr3_aa: CASRSQGGGNTEAFF

clone_size: -
v_call: TRBV2
d_call: TRBD1
j_call: TRBJ1-5
cdr3_nt: TGTGCCAGCAGCTTTGGACAGGGGTTTCAGCCCCAGCATTTT
cdr3_aa: CASSFGQGFQPQHF

clone_size: -
v_call: TRBV2
d_call: TRBD1
j_call: TRBJ2-7
cdr3_nt: TGTGCCAGCAGTGTGGAGGCAGGGGGCAATGGCTACGAGCAGTACTTC
cdr3_aa: CASSVEAGGNGYEQYF